This TCR beta chain was sequenced during a study of response to subunit inactivated influenza vaccine. Study-level points and caveats: Authors suggested each seasonal influenza vaccination recruits few new T cells.

Details on this clonotype: The antigen is unknown.

TCRdb ran MiXCR on the RT-PCR reads and lists one entry per CDR3 protein. The top ten clones hold around 13% of a sample with fewer than 600,000 distinct CDR3 sequences, approximately 7.2% of them seen once. V lost 4 bases and J lost 9; bases outside the gene matches: 16. CDR1 is LGHDT and CDR2 is YNNKEL in the germline V gene (reference sequence). The CDR3 spans 19 residues. The input for sequencing was PBMCs from blood, taken 23 months after vaccination. The V and J genes are TRBV3-1 and TRBJ2-1; 15 bases fit TRBD2. The sequence was obtained from a man between 50 and 75 years old who received an inactivated influenza vaccine. CDR3 in amino acids: CASSLFGTSGRKFGSEQFF. DNA for the CDR3: TGTGCCAGCAGCCTATTCGGGACTAGCGGGAGGAAGTTCGGGAGTGAGCAGTTCTTC.